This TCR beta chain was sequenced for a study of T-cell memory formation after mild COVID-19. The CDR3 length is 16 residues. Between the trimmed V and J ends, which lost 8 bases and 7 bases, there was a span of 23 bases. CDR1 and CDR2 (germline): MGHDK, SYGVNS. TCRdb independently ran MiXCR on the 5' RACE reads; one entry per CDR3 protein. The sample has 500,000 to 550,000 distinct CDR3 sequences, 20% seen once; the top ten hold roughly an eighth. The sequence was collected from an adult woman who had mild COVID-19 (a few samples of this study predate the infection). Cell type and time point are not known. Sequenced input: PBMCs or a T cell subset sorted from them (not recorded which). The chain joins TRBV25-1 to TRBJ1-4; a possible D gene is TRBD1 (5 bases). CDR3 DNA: TGTGCCAGCCGAGGGGCCTATCAATCTTTAAGTGAAAAACTGTTTTTT. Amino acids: CASRGAYQSLSEKLFF.